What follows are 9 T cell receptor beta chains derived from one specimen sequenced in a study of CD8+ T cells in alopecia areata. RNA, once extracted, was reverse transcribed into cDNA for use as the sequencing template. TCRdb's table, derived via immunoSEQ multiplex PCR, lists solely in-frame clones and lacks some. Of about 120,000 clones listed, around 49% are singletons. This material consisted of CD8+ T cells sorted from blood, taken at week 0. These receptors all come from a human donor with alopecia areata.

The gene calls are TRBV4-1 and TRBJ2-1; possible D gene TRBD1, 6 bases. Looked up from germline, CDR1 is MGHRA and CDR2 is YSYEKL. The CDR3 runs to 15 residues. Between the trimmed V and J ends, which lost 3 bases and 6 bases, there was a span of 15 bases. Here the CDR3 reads CASSHKTGSRNEQFF. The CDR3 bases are TGCGCCAGCAGCCATAAGACAGGCTCGCGCAATGAGCAGTTCTTC.

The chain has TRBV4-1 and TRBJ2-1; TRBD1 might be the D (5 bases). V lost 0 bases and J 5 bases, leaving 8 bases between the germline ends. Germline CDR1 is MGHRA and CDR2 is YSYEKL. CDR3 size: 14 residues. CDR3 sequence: CASSQESRDNEQFF. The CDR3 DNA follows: TGCGCCAGCAGCCAAGAGTCCAGGGACAATGAGCAGTTCTTC.

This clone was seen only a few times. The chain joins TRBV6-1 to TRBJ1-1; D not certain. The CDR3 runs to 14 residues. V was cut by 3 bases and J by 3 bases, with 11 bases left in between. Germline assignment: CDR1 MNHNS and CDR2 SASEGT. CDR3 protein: CASSEYTTDTEAFF. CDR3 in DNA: TGTGCCAGCAGTGAGTACACTACCGACACTGAAGCTTTCTTT.

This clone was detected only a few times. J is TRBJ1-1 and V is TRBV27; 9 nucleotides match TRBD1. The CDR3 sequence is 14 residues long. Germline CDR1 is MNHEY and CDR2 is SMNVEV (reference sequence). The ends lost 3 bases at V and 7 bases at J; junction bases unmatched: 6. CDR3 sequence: CASSFKGQGNEAFF. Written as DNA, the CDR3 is TGTGCCAGCAGTTTCAAAGGACAGGGGAATGAAGCTTTCTTT.

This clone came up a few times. The CDR3: CASSERGSLFF. CDR3 coding DNA: TGTGCCAGCAGTGAACGGGGGAGTCTGTTCTTC. V usage is TRBV25-1 and J usage is TRBJ2-1; D is possibly TRBD2 (6 bases). Trimming stripped 2 bases from V and 15 bases from J, with 11 bases between. The germline V gene encodes CDR1 MGHDK and CDR2 SYGVNS. The CDR3 loop spans 11 amino acids. Full variable domain (outside the CDR3, taken from reference TRBV25-1 and TRBJ2-1): EADIYQTPRYLVIGTGKKITLECSQTMGHDKMYWYQQDPGMELHLIHYSYGVNSTEKGDLSSESTVSRIRTEHFPLTLESARPSHTSQYLCASSERGSLFFGPGTRLTVL.

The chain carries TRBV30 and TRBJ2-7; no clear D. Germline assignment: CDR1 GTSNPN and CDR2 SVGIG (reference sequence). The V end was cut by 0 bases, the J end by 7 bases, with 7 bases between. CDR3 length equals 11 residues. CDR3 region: CAWSVVGEQYF. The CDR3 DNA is TGTGCCTGGAGTGTAGTAGGGGAGCAGTACTTC.

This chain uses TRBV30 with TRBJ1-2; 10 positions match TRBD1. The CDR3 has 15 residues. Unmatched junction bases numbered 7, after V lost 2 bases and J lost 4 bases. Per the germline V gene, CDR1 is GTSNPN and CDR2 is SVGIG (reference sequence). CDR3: CAWSRDRGFSYGYTF. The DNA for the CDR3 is TGTGCCTGGAGTCGGGACAGGGGCTTCTCCTATGGCTACACCTTC.

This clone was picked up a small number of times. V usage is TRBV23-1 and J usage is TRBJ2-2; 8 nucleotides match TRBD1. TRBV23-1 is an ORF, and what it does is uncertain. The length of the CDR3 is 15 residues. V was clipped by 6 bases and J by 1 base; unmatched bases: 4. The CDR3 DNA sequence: TGCGCCAGCAGCCCTGGACAGGGGAACACCGGGGAGCTGTTTTTT. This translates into CASSPGQGNTGELFF.

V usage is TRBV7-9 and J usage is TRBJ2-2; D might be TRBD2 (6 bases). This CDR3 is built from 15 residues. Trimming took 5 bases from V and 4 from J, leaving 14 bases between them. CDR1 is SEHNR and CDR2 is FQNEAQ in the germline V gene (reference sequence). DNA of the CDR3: TGTGCCAGCAGCCTACTAGCCTGGGGCACCGGGGAGCTGTTTTTT. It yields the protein CASSLLAWGTGELFF.